The 21 T cell receptor beta chains below all came from one sample that was sequenced in a study of blood T cell repertoires in COVID-19 (TCRdb year 2020). The library was obtained by the immunoSEQ multiplex PCR assay. This is the immuneACCESS table as TCRdb keeps it, with only in-frame sequences that have V and J called. A part of the clones is gone; compared with another copy, unresolved V genes explain less than half, and the rest is unexplained. The sample profile shows about 120,000 clones; approximately 80% of them were found once. 8% to 13% of the sample is in the top ten clones. Sequenced: peripheral blood. These TCRs come from a human donor in a cohort sampled during active COVID-19.

This chain joins TRBV7-9 and TRBJ2-2; tentative D call: TRBD1 (5 bases). Looked up from germline, CDR1 is SEHNR and CDR2 is FQNEAQ (reference sequence). Trimming left V 5 bases short and J 5 bases short, with 12 bases between. The CDR3 has 14 amino acids. The CDR3 region is CASSGQGPTGELFF. The DNA for the CDR3 is TGTGCCAGCAGCGGGCAGGGCCCAACCGGGGAGCTGTTTTTT.

V gene TRBV9 combines with J gene TRBJ2-3, with D tentatively TRBD1 (6 bases). The CDR3 is 17 amino acids. Trimming left V 3 bases short and J 1 base short, with 18 bases between. CDR1 and CDR2 from the germline V gene are SGDLS and YYNGEE. The CDR3 sequence: CASSALSTGDRTDTQYF. The CDR3 DNA reads as TGTGCCAGCAGCGCGCTATCGACAGGCGACCGCACAGATACGCAGTATTTT.

The rearrangement joins TRBV5-1 to TRBJ2-1, with TRBD2 identical over 10 bases. V trimming: 5 bases; J trimming: 2 bases; junction bases outside the gene matches: 7. This CDR3 has 16 amino acids. Germline CDR1 and CDR2: SGHRS and YFSETQ. The CDR3 is CASRVLAGEAYNEQFF. CDR3 bases: TGCGCCAGCAGGGTCCTAGCGGGAGAGGCCTACAATGAGCAGTTCTTC. The variable domain in full, with the rest retrieved from reference TRBV5-1 and TRBJ2-1, is KAGVTQTPRYLIKTRGQQVTLSCSPISGHRSVSWYQQTPGQGLQFLFEYFSETQRNKGNFPGRFSGRQFSNSRSEMNVSTLELGDSALYLCASRVLAGEAYNEQFFGPGTRLTVL.

The V gene is TRBV19, the J gene TRBJ1-1; a possible D gene is TRBD1 (5 bases). The V gene lost 5 bases and the J gene lost 3 bases, with 19 bases spanning the gap. Germline V gene lookup returns CDR1 LNHDA and CDR2 SQIVND (reference sequence). The CDR3 consists of 16 residues. The CDR3 reads CASSPSFTGHYTEAFF. The CDR3 DNA reads as TGTGCCAGTAGTCCCTCCTTCACAGGCCACTACACTGAAGCTTTCTTT.

Here the CDR3 reads CASSHNRAEAFF. CDR3 DNA: TGTGCCAGCAGCCACAACAGGGCTGAAGCTTTCTTT. The chain is built from TRBV3-1 (or the pseudogene TRBV3-2) and TRBJ1-1, with a weak D call TRBD1 (6 bases). Deletions cut 3 bases from V and 6 bases from J, with 8 bases between. The CDR3 contains 12 residues. From germline, CDR1 is LGHDT and CDR2 YNNKEL (reference sequence).

V gene TRBV4-1 combines with J gene TRBJ2-7, with no clear D. Germline loops: CDR1 MGHRA, CDR2 YSYEKL. CDR3 length: 15 amino acids. V dropped 3 bases and J dropped 1 base, with 13 bases sitting between them. The CDR3 sequence is CASSQQTGFSYEQYF. CDR3 in DNA: TGCGCCAGCAGCCAGCAAACGGGTTTTTCCTACGAGCAGTACTTC.

The chain uses TRBV7-9 and TRBJ2-7; possibly TRBD2 for D (6 bases). The V end was cut by 5 bases, the J end by 1 base, with 9 bases between. Germline V gives CDR1 SEHNR, CDR2 FQNEAQ (reference sequence). This CDR3 is built from 13 residues. This CDR3 is CASSPGTSYEQYF. Written as DNA, the CDR3 is TGTGCCAGCAGCCCCGGGACTTCCTACGAGCAGTACTTC.

This clone was seen just once. The chain couples TRBV29-1 to TRBJ1-1, with 8 bases fitting TRBD1. This CDR3 is built from 13 residues. Trimming at V came to 4 bases and at J to 1 base, leaving 2 bases not matched to a gene. Germline CDR1 SQVTM, CDR2 ANQGSEA. The CDR3 region has the DNA TGCAGCGTTGCAGGGGGCACGAACACTGAAGCTTTCTTT. It translates to CSVAGGTNTEAFF.

The V call is TRBV7-2, the J call TRBJ2-7, with D possibly being TRBD2 (6 bases). The germline V and J ends were trimmed by 5 bases and 5 bases, with 19 bases remaining between them. The germline gives CDR1 SGHTA, CDR2 FQGNSA. The CDR3 runs to 15 residues. CDR3 sequence reads: CASSPSWGETDEQYF. DNA for the CDR3: TGTGCCAGCAGCCCAAGCTGGGGGGAAACCGACGAGCAGTACTTC.

V and J are TRBV27 and TRBJ1-2; 9 bases are shared with TRBD1. The CDR3 consists of 16 residues. Germline V lookup: CDR1 MNHEY, CDR2 SMNVEV (reference sequence). With V trimmed by 0 bases and J by 4 bases, 6 bases remained unmatched. The CDR3 nucleotides read TGTGCCAGCAGTTTATCAATGACAGGGGGTGTCTATGGCTACACCTTC. It codes for CASSLSMTGGVYGYTF.

This clone appeared a single time. The CDR3 is CASSDFAGGPSGYNEQFF. The CDR3 DNA sequence: TGTGCCAGCAGTGATTTTGCGGGAGGGCCGTCAGGTTACAATGAGCAGTTCTTC. This chain joins TRBV6-1 and TRBJ2-1, with 9 bases that match TRBD2. This CDR3 spans 18 amino acids. The germline gives CDR1 MNHNS, CDR2 SASEGT. Germline trimming cut 3 bases from V and 4 bases from J; bases unmatched to any gene: 13.

The rearrangement uses TRBV6-2 or TRBV6-3 and TRBJ1-6; tentatively, D is TRBD1 (5 bases). The CDR3 spans 15 residues. Germline V CDR1 and CDR2: MNHEY, SVGEGT. Trimming stripped 4 bases from V and 7 bases from J, with 14 bases between. CDR3 bases: TGTGCCAGCAGTTCAGGGTCCGCCGGGAATTCACCCCTCCACTTT. It is translated as CASSSGSAGNSPLHF.

CDR3 bases: TGTGCCAGCGGCCCGGGAGGGCCCTACGAGCAGTACTTC. This sequence encodes CASGPGGPYEQYF. V is TRBV6-5 and J is TRBJ2-7, with TRBD2 matching 8 bases. J gave up 2 bases and V 8 bases, and 5 bases lay outside the gene matches. Looked up from germline, CDR1 is MNHEY and CDR2 is SVGAGI. The CDR3 runs 13 residues.

The chain has TRBV12-3 or TRBV12-4 and TRBJ2-7; TRBD1 might be the D (6 bases). CDR3 length equals 13 residues. Between the trimmed V and J ends, which lost 6 bases and 5 bases, there was a span of 14 bases. The CDR3 bases are TGTGCCAGCAGCCTCTCCAGGGACAACGAGCAGTACTTC. This codes for CASSLSRDNEQYF.

This chain joins TRBV27 and TRBJ2-5, with D perhaps TRBD2 (5 bases). Trimming took 0 bases from V and 2 from J, leaving 10 bases between them. This CDR3 has 15 residues. Germline CDR1 reads MNHEY; CDR2 reads SMNVEV (reference sequence). The CDR3 protein is CASSLSSREQETQYF. The CDR3 coding sequence is TGTGCCAGCAGTTTATCGAGCCGGGAACAAGAGACCCAGTACTTC.

The CDR3 DNA is TGCGCCAGCAGGAAGGACAGAGACACCGGGGAGCTGTTTTTT. This encodes CASRKDRDTGELFF. The chain links TRBV5-1 to TRBJ2-2, with D possibly being TRBD1 (6 bases). The CDR3 length is 14 residues. Germline lookup yields CDR1 SGHRS and CDR2 YFSETQ. The ends were cut back, 5 bases at V and 3 bases at J, with 11 bases in the middle.

This clone has more than one count but fewer than ten. The rearrangement uses TRBV7-9 and TRBJ2-7; the D gene is possibly TRBD1 (7 bases). The CDR3 runs 17 residues. From germline, CDR1 is SEHNR and CDR2 FQNEAQ (reference sequence). Trimming took 5 bases from V and 5 from J, leaving 25 bases between them. The CDR3: CASSGGPGTALGDEQYF. CDR3 bases: TGTGCCAGCAGCGGGGGGCCCGGGACAGCGCTAGGCGACGAGCAGTACTTC.

CDR3 residues: CASSQGHGETQYF. CDR3 DNA: TGTGCCAGCTCACAGGGACATGGGGAGACCCAGTACTTC. The chain links TRBV18 to TRBJ2-5, with a weak D call TRBD1 (6 bases). CDR3 size: 13 residues. Trimming stripped 4 bases from V and 5 bases from J, with 11 bases between. Germline V gene sequence: CDR1 KGHSH, CDR2 LQKENI.

V gene TRBV5-1 combines with J gene TRBJ1-5; D uncertain. V was cut by 1 base and J by 6 bases, with 14 bases left in between. This CDR3 has 15 residues. The germline V gene encodes CDR1 SGHRS and CDR2 YFSETQ. CDR3 bases: TGCGCCAGCAGCTTGTCAACCTTACGGAGTCAGCCCCAGCATTTT. Translated: CASSLSTLRSQPQHF.

This chain joins TRBV5-8 and TRBJ2-7; D perhaps matches TRBD1 (6 bases). Between the trimmed V and J ends, which lost 4 bases and 5 bases, there was a span of 19 bases. Germline V lookup: CDR1 SGHTS, CDR2 YDEGEE. This CDR3 region has 15 residues. The DNA of the CDR3 is TGTGCCAGCAGCCCCCTTTCATCAGGGGCCAACGAGCAGTACTTC. As protein: CASSPLSSGANEQYF.

The genes are TRBV9 and TRBJ2-7, with D uncertain. Trimming cost V 0 bases and J 2 bases, with 9 bases left between them. CDR3 length: 14 amino acids. Germline values: CDR1 SGDLS, CDR2 YYNGEE. CDR3 in DNA: TGTGCCAGCAGCGTAGCTGGAGACCCCTACGAGCAGTACTTC. This encodes CASSVAGDPYEQYF.